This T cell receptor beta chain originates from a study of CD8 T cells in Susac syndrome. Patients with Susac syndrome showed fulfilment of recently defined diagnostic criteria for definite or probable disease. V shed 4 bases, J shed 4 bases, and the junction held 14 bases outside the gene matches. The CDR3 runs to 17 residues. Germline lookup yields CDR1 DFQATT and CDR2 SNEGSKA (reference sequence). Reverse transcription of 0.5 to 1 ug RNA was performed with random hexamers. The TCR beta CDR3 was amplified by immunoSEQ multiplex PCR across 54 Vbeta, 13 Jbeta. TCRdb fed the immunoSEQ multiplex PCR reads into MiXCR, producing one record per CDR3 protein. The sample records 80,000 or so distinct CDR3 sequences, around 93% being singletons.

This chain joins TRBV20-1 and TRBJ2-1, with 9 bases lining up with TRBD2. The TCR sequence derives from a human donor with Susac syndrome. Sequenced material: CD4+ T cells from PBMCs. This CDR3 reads CSATRLGPSGVYNEQFF. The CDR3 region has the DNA TGCAGTGCTACACGACTAGGGCCTAGCGGGGTATACAATGAGCAGTTCTTC.